This T cell receptor (beta chain) came from a study of human T cells and chemical hapten exposure. Background on the study: Sensitization involved placing 2% DPC onto a 2 cm by 2 cm region of upper inner arm skin.

The CDR3 spans 13 residues. After removal of 8 bases from V and 3 bases from J, the junction contained 6 bases not matched to a gene. Germline V CDR1 and CDR2: SQVTM, ANQGSEA. TCRdb reprocessed the RACE reads via MiXCR and lists one record per CDR3 protein. The sample lists some 340,000 distinct CDR3 sequences, around 7% occurring once. Time point defined: patch test 1, 2 weeks after DPC sensitization. As to treatment: therapeutic diphenylcyclopropenone sensitization with weekly scalp DPC. The sample holds one count of this clonotype. The chain recombines TRBV29-1 with TRBJ2-3, with 9 bases fitting TRBD1. The source of this sequence is a woman between 18 and 29 years old with alopecia areata. Some clones in this sample may be carry-over from other donors' samples. The sequencing used whole blood, collected in connection with sensitization to the hapten diphenylcyclopropenone (DPC). The CDR3 reads CSYDRGLTDTQYF. The CDR3 nucleotides read TGCAGCTACGACAGGGGGTTAACAGATACGCAGTATTTT.